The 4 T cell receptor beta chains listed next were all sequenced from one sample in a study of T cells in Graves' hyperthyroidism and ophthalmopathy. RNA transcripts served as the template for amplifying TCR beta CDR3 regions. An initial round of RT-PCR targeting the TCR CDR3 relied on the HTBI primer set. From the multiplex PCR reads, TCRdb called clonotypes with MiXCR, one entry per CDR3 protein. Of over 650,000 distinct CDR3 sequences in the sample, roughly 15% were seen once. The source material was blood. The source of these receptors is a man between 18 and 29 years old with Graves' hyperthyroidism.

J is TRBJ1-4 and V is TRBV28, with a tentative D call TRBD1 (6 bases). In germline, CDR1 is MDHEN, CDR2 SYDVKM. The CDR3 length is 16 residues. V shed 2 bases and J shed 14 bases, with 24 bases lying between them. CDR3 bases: TGTGCCAGCAGTTTAGGATTCGTGGACACAGGGAGCGGTCTGTTTTTT. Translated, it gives CASSLGFVDTGSGLFF.

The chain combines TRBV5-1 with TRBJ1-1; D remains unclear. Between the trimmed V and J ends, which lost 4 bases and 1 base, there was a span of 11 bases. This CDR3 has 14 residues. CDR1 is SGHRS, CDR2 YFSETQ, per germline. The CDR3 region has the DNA TGCGCCAGCAGCCTCTTCGGGCCGAACACTGAAGCTTTCTTT. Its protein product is CASSLFGPNTEAFF.

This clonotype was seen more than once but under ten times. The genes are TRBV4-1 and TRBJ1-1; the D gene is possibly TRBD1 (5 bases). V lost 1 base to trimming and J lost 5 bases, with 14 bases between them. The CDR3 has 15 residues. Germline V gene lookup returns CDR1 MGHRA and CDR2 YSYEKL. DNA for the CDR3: TGCGCCAGCAGCCAAGTGGCAGGGAGGGGTACTGAAGCTTTCTTT. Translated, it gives CASSQVAGRGTEAFF.

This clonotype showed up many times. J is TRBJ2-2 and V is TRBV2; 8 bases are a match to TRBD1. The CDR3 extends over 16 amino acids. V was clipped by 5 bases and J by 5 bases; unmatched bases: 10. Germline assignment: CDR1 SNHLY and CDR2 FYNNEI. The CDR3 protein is CASSSTTGALTGELFF. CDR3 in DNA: TGTGCCAGCAGTTCAACGACAGGGGCTTTGACCGGGGAGCTGTTTTTT.